The 26 T cell receptor beta chains below were found in one sample sequenced in a study of CD8 T cells in ankylosing spondylitis. TCRdb used MiXCR to reprocess the 5' RACE reads, holding one entry per CDR3 protein. The sample has approximately 220,000 distinct CDR3 sequences; over 9.5% are singletons. Material for sequencing was blood, either unsorted or a sorted T cell fraction (not recorded which). Every receptor here comes from a male donor with ankylosing spondylitis or in good health (not recorded which).

In its sample, this clonotype was seen many times. This chain joins TRBV7-2 and TRBJ1-5; 10 bases match TRBD1. Per germline, CDR1 SGHTA and CDR2 FQGNSA. This CDR3 contains 15 residues. V lost 5 bases and J lost 5; bases outside the gene matches: 6. The CDR3 DNA sequence: TGTGCCAGCAGCCCCTCGACAGGGGGCGATCAGCCCCAGCATTTT. It translates to CASSPSTGGDQPQHF.

The CDR3 sequence: CASSLGRDLGEQYF. As DNA, the CDR3 is TGTGCCAGCAGTTTGGGCAGGGACCTTGGGGAGCAGTACTTC. The chain carries TRBV12-3 or TRBV12-4 and TRBJ2-7; tentatively, D is TRBD1 or TRBD2 (5 bases each). The V end was cut by 3 bases, the J end by 7 bases, with 16 bases between. The CDR3 has 14 residues.

This clonotype was counted many times. The gene calls are TRBV5-1 and TRBJ2-2; D possibly corresponds to TRBD2 (5 bases). Germline CDR1 is SGHRS and CDR2 is YFSETQ. CDR3 length: 15 amino acids. Trimming removed 2 bases from V and 4 bases from J, with 12 bases in between. CDR3: CASSFRGEGTGELFF. CDR3 DNA: TGCGCCAGCAGCTTTCGGGGTGAGGGCACCGGGGAGCTGTTTTTT.

This clonotype was counted only a few times. The genes are TRBV9 and TRBJ1-2; D is ambiguous. The CDR3 loop spans 15 amino acids. V was cut by 4 bases and J by 7 bases, with 20 bases left in between. In germline, CDR1 is SGDLS, CDR2 YYNGEE. The CDR3 region has the DNA TGTGCCAGCAGCCCCCAAGGAACGACCAACGGTGGCTACACCTTC. It yields the protein CASSPQGTTNGGYTF. The whole variable domain, remainder taken from reference TRBV9 and TRBJ1-2, is DSGVTQTPKHLITATGQRVTLRCSPRSGDLSVYWYQQSLDQGLQFLIQYYNGEERAKGNILERFSAQQFPDLHSELNLSSLELGDSALYFCASSPQGTTNGGYTFGSGTRLTVV.

The chain has TRBV7-2 and TRBJ1-2; D gene uncertain. Per the germline V gene, CDR1 is SGHTA and CDR2 is FQGNSA. The length of the CDR3 is 15 residues. The V gene lost 1 base and the J gene lost 7 bases, with 16 bases spanning the gap. This CDR3 is CASSLDRTQASGYTF. The CDR3 DNA reads TGTGCCAGCAGCTTAGACCGAACCCAAGCCTCTGGCTACACCTTC. The variable domain in full, completed from reference TRBV7-2 and TRBJ1-2, reads GAGVSQSPSNKVTEKGKDVELRCDPISGHTALYWYRQSLGQGLEFLIYFQGNSAPDKSGLPSDRFSAERTGGSVSTLTIQRTQQEDSAVYLCASSLDRTQASGYTFGSGTRLTVV.

The sample holds a few counts of this clonotype. This sequence joins TRBV3-1 and TRBJ2-7, with D possibly called TRBD1 or TRBD2 (5 bases each). Trimming took off 3 bases at V and 2 bases at J, with 11 bases between the two ends. Germline assignment: CDR1 LGHDT and CDR2 YNNKEL (reference sequence). The length of the CDR3 is 14 residues. The CDR3 sequence: CASSHGDGPYEQYF. The CDR3 bases are TGTGCCAGCAGCCACGGGGACGGCCCCTACGAGCAGTACTTC.

The sample holds one count of this clonotype. This chain connects TRBV11-2 to TRBJ1-1, with no clear D. Germline V CDR1 and CDR2: SGHAT, FQNNGV. V was trimmed by 2 bases and J by 3 bases, leaving 13 bases between them. The CDR3 totals 15 residues. The CDR3 reads CASSLIPAVYTEAFF. CDR3 DNA: TGTGCCAGCAGCTTAATCCCCGCAGTTTACACTGAAGCTTTCTTT.

This rearrangement joins TRBV7-9 to TRBJ2-3, with D tentatively TRBD2 (6 bases). V was clipped by 11 bases and J by 4 bases, with 13 bases between them. Germline V gene lookup returns CDR1 SEHNR and CDR2 FQNEAQ (reference sequence). The CDR3 length is 12 residues. The CDR3 here is CAGGGIADTQYF. CDR3 nucleotides: TGTGCCGGTGGGGGGATCGCAGATACGCAGTATTTT.

This clonotype has a count of ten or more. The chain joins TRBV11-2 to TRBJ2-5; 10 nucleotides line up with TRBD2. The CDR3 runs to 18 residues. Trimming removed 5 bases from V and 5 bases from J; junction bases left unmatched: 17. Germline CDR1 SGHAT, CDR2 FQNNGV. DNA for the CDR3: TGTGCCAGCAGCCTCGCAGGGCAGCGGGGGGGCAGATGGGAGACCCAGTACTTC. Its protein product is CASSLAGQRGGRWETQYF.

Points on this clonotype: The junction shows a germline mismatch at one end, possibly a read error. The gene calls are TRBV7-8 and TRBJ2-6, with TRBD1 as a possible D gene (6 bases). CDR3 size: 19 residues. The germline V gene has CDR1 SGHVS and CDR2 FQNEAQ. CDR3 protein: CASSLGLRDTTSGANVQSF. The CDR3 DNA reads as TGTGCCAGCAGCTTAGGCCTTCGGGACACCACCTCTGGGGCCAACGTCCAGTCTTTC.

This clonotype was picked up many times. This chain uses TRBV5-1 with TRBJ1-1; 9 bases fit TRBD1. V lost 4 bases, J lost 2 bases, and 6 bases stayed unmatched. CDR1 is SGHRS, CDR2 YFSETQ, per germline. The CDR3 length is 15 residues. DNA of the CDR3: TGCGCCAGCAGCCCGGGACAGGGCCCAAACACTGAAGCTTTCTTT. It is translated as CASSPGQGPNTEAFF.

This clonotype came up many times. The rearrangement joins TRBV5-1 to TRBJ1-1; possibly TRBD1 for D (6 bases). Germline assignment: CDR1 SGHRS and CDR2 YFSETQ. The V and J ends lost 2 bases and 7 bases respectively, with 9 bases between them. This CDR3 comprises 12 residues. The CDR3 protein is CASSFGQYEAFF. DNA for the CDR3: TGCGCCAGCAGCTTCGGACAGTATGAAGCTTTCTTT. The full variable domain, with the rest looked up from reference TRBV5-1 and TRBJ1-1, is KAGVTQTPRYLIKTRGQQVTLSCSPISGHRSVSWYQQTPGQGLQFLFEYFSETQRNKGNFPGRFSGRQFSNSRSEMNVSTLELGDSALYLCASSFGQYEAFFGQGTRLTVV.

This clonotype occurred many times. The chain employs TRBV28 and TRBJ1-2, with a tentative D call TRBD1 (6 bases). Trimming removed 9 bases at V and 0 bases at J, with 14 bases between. This CDR3 comprises 14 residues. Germline CDR1 MDHEN, CDR2 SYDVKM. CDR3 in DNA: TGTGCCAGTGCCCGGGACATTGCTAACTATGGCTACACCTTC. This translates into CASARDIANYGYTF.

There are many counts of this clonotype. The genes are TRBV20-1 and TRBJ1-1, with D perhaps TRBD1 (5 bases). Germline V CDR1 and CDR2: DFQATT, SNEGSKA (reference sequence). V was clipped by 3 bases and J by 5 bases, with 25 bases between them. This CDR3 is built from 17 residues. The CDR3 region is CSARVTHFARGRTEAFF. CDR3 nucleotide sequence: TGCAGTGCTAGGGTCACGCATTTCGCTCGGGGGAGGACTGAAGCTTTCTTT.

There are many counts of this clonotype. The chain couples TRBV3-1 to TRBJ2-5; D not resolved. V lost 0 bases and J lost 5, with 4 bases in between. The length of the CDR3 is 12 residues. Germline assignment: CDR1 LGHDT and CDR2 YNNKEL (reference sequence). CDR3 loop: CASSQDVETQYF. CDR3 sequence (DNA): TGTGCCAGCAGCCAAGATGTCGAGACCCAGTACTTC.

This clonotype was recorded a few times. This chain joins TRBV25-1 and TRBJ2-5; a weak D match, TRBD2 (5 bases). V lost 5 bases, J lost 5 bases, and 15 bases lay in between. This CDR3 comprises 14 residues. Germline CDR1 MGHDK, CDR2 SYGVNS. The CDR3 sequence is CASSSHGEHETQYF. CDR3 nucleotides: TGTGCCAGCAGTTCCCACGGGGAACACGAGACCCAGTACTTC.

The rearrangement joins TRBV5-1 to TRBJ1-3, with no clear D. The germline CDR1 and CDR2 sequences are SGHRS and YFSETQ. This CDR3 is built from 17 residues. Trimming left V 0 bases short and J 0 bases short, with 13 bases between. CDR3 residues: CASSLGIAGSSGNTIYF. In DNA, the CDR3 is TGCGCCAGCAGCTTGGGTATAGCAGGAAGCTCTGGAAACACCATATATTTT.

This clonotype was seen repeatedly, ten times or more. This chain joins TRBV9 and TRBJ1-1, with D tentatively TRBD1 (5 bases). The V gene lost 2 bases and the J gene lost 3 bases, with 8 bases spanning the gap. This CDR3 has 13 residues. Germline values: CDR1 SGDLS, CDR2 YYNGEE. DNA for the CDR3: TGTGCCAGCAGCGTGTCGGGGGACACTGAAGCTTTCTTT. As protein: CASSVSGDTEAFF.

This clonotype was recorded at least ten times. CDR3 sequence reads: CASRGAYEQYF. The CDR3, as DNA: TGCGCCAGCAGGGGGGCCTACGAGCAGTACTTC. This chain uses TRBV5-1 with TRBJ2-7; TRBD1 or TRBD2 may be the D gene (5 bases each). The germline V gene has CDR1 SGHRS and CDR2 YFSETQ. There are 11 residues in the CDR3. V was trimmed by 5 bases and J by 2 bases, leaving 5 bases between them.

This clonotype was found a few times. The gene calls are TRBV5-1 and TRBJ2-7, with a possible D match to TRBD2 (6 bases). Germline-derived CDR1 and CDR2 are SGHRS and YFSETQ. This CDR3 comprises 13 residues. V was cut by 4 bases and J by 2 bases, with 10 bases left in between. The chain's CDR3 is CASSRERAYEQYF. The CDR3 DNA reads as TGCGCCAGCAGCCGGGAGAGGGCCTACGAGCAGTACTTC.

This clonotype has ten or more counts. The gene calls are TRBV12-3 or TRBV12-4 and TRBJ2-5; D is unclear. The CDR3 sequence is 13 residues long. Trimming shortened V by 5 bases and J by 5 bases, and 12 bases separated the two germline ends. CDR3 DNA: TGTGCCAGCAGTACCGGTGGTCCGGAGACCCAGTACTTC. Residues: CASSTGGPETQYF.

There are many counts of this clonotype. V and J are TRBV7-2 and TRBJ2-3; 13 positions match TRBD2. Germline V lookup: CDR1 SGHTA, CDR2 FQGNSA. The CDR3 runs to 15 residues. With V trimmed by 4 bases and J by 8 bases, 6 bases remained unmatched. CDR3 DNA: TGTGCCAGCAGCTCAACTAGCGGGGGGGCCGCTACGCAGTATTTT. This gives the protein CASSSTSGGAATQYF.

The J gene is TRBJ2-7, the V gene TRBV7-2; 8 bases are a match to TRBD2. After removal of 5 bases from V and 1 base from J, the junction contained 7 bases not matched to a gene. The germline gives CDR1 SGHTA, CDR2 FQGNSA. This CDR3 region has 15 residues. The CDR3 sequence: CASSRMGGGSYEQYF. The CDR3 nucleotides are TGTGCCAGCAGCCGGATGGGCGGGGGGTCCTACGAGCAGTACTTC.

The chain carries TRBV20-1 and TRBJ1-1, with D possibly matching TRBD1 (5 bases). Germline V gene data show CDR1 as DFQATT and CDR2 as SNEGSKA (reference sequence). Between the trimmed V and J ends, which lost 4 bases and 1 base, there was a span of 13 bases. The CDR3 spans 14 residues. The CDR3 coding sequence is TGCAGTGCTACCAGCCCCACAGGGAACACTGAAGCTTTCTTT. Amino acids: CSATSPTGNTEAFF.

On this clonotype itself: This sequence may be a read error, since a much larger clone differs from it by one base. The CDR3 spells CASSPSDRGMNTAAFF. In DNA, the CDR3 is TGTGCCAGCAGCCCATCGGACAGGGGCATGAACACTGCAGCTTTCTTT. The V gene is TRBV4-2, the J gene TRBJ1-1; 9 bases map to TRBD1. The CDR3 consists of 16 residues. The V gene's germline CDR1 is LGHNA and CDR2 YNFKEQ.

This chain joins TRBV2 and TRBJ2-1; the match to TRBD2 covers 12 bases. The germline CDR1 and CDR2 sequences are SNHLY and FYNNEI. After removal of 5 bases from V and 9 bases from J, the junction contained 17 bases not matched to a gene. The CDR3 has 18 amino acids. In nucleotides, the CDR3 is TGTGCCAGCAGTTTATTTTTTTGGGCTAGCGGGGGGGCGGTTGAGCAGTTCTTC. This gives the protein CASSLFFWASGGAVEQFF.